This T cell receptor beta chain was retrieved from a study of monozygotic twins with inflammatory bowel disease. Notes on the study in general: Especially with disease activity, IBD patients shared fewer clonotypes with others than healthy twins did. A reduction in TCRbeta diversity (inverse Simpson) was seen in IBD patients relative to healthy co-twins. No separation of different T cell subtypes was possible.

With respect to this clonotype: Its antigen remains unknown.

Added by template switching were UMIs that each held a 6-nucleotide sample barcode. After re-calling the 5' RACE reads, TCRdb lists one entry per CDR3 protein, DNA absent. The table for this sample gives fewer than 450,000 distinct CDR3 sequences. Sequenced: blood. The receptor's source is a human donor with ulcerative colitis or Crohn's disease, or a healthy co-twin of an affected twin (not recorded which).

The CDR3 loop is CASSQYRQTSGGNEQFF. The J gene is TRBJ2-1, the V gene TRBV4-3; TCRdb's D call of TRBD2 is untestable without DNA. Germline CDR1 reads LGHNA; CDR2 reads YSLEER. There are 17 residues in the CDR3.